This T cell receptor beta chain was profiled in a study of spatial heterogeneity in lung cancer. Study observations and caveats: Blood showed ubiquitous tumor TCRs more often at resection than at routine follow-up.

V was pared by 5 bases and J by 0 bases, with 16 bases between. The CDR3 is made up of 16 amino acids. Germline CDR1 MNHEY, CDR2 SVGEGT. TCRdb reprocessed the 5' RACE reads via MiXCR and lists one record per CDR3 protein. The profile shows 10,000 to 13,000 distinct CDR3 sequences, about 9.2% of them singletons. By share, this clonotype ranks as medium-sized. Its antigen is unidentified. The time point was: sample taken at primary tumor resection. The authors sequenced whole RNA from tumor, nontumor lung or frozen PBMC without sorting. This specimen consisted of PBMCs, obtained at surgery. The chain carries TRBV6-2 or TRBV6-3 and TRBJ1-1; TRBD1 is a possible D gene (5 bases). The receptor's source is a male donor with early-stage non-small cell lung cancer. The CDR3 here is CASSTSGTDVNTEAFF. The CDR3 nucleotides read TGTGCCAGCAGTACCTCCGGGACGGATGTGAACACTGAAGCTTTCTTT.